Each of the 8 T cell receptor beta chains below was sequenced from the same sample in a study of shared clonotypes between healthy human individuals. Repertoires were generated with immunoSEQ multiplex PCR, while TCRdb's copy carries only in-frame clones and drops some. The profile shows roughly 1,500,000 clones, about 98.5% of them singletons. Sequencing was done on a sample of naive CD4+ T cells sorted from blood. The subset: CD45RA+ positively selected. The receptors shown here come from a man aged 25 to 45 in good health.

The J gene is TRBJ2-7, the V gene TRBV30; perhaps D is TRBD1 or TRBD2 (5 bases each). Trimming removed 5 bases at V and 6 bases at J, with 17 bases between. Per germline, CDR1 GTSNPN and CDR2 SVGIG (reference sequence). CDR3 length equals 13 residues. The CDR3 loop is CAWERGIAGEQYF. The DNA for the CDR3 is TGTGCCTGGGAACGGGGCATAGCCGGCGAGCAGTACTTC.

The CDR3 bases are TGCGCCAGCAGCTGGGAGGGGGAGAGGTCCACTGAAGCTTTCTTT. It is translated as CASSWEGERSTEAFF. This sequence joins TRBV5-1 and TRBJ1-1, with D possibly matching TRBD1 (6 bases). V was trimmed by 3 bases and J by 4 bases, leaving 16 bases between them. There are 15 residues in the CDR3. Germline CDR1 reads SGHRS; CDR2 reads YFSETQ.

A remark on this clone: Different DNA sequences within this sample yield the same CDR3. The chain couples TRBV9 to TRBJ2-2; TRBD2 is a possible D gene (5 bases). The V end was cut by 2 bases, the J end by 1 base, with 9 bases between. Germline-derived CDR1 and CDR2 are SGDLS and YYNGEE. The CDR3 loop spans 15 amino acids. This chain's CDR3 is CASSVVRENTGELFF. In DNA form, the CDR3 reads TGTGCCAGCAGCGTCGTTCGGGAGAACACCGGGGAGCTGTTTTTT.

V gene TRBV4-3 combines with J gene TRBJ2-1; TRBD2 agrees at 8 bases. This CDR3 comprises 18 residues. The germline CDR1 and CDR2 sequences are LGHNA and YSLEER. V dropped 2 bases and J dropped 4; count of bases not matched to a gene: 13. CDR3 in amino acids: CASSQMGISGGRYNEQFF. Written as DNA, the CDR3 is TGCGCCAGCAGCCAAATGGGGATCTCGGGGGGGAGGTACAATGAGCAGTTCTTC.

This clone was seen repeatedly, ten times or more. The chain links TRBV4-2 to TRBJ2-5, with 7 positions matching TRBD2. CDR3 length: 14 amino acids. CDR1 is LGHNA, CDR2 YNFKEQ, per germline. After removal of 4 bases from V and 1 base from J, the junction contained 3 bases not matched to a gene. DNA of the CDR3: TGTGCCAGCAGCCCCGGGGGGACCCAAGAGACCCAGTACTTC. Amino acid sequence: CASSPGGTQETQYF.

The V and J genes are TRBV30 and TRBJ1-5, with D unresolved. This CDR3 has 11 residues. V lost 0 bases and J lost 9, with 6 bases in between. CDR1 GTSNPN and CDR2 SVGIG come from the germline V gene (reference sequence). CDR3 nucleotide sequence: TGTGCCTGGAGTGTGCTTGGGCCCCAGCATTTT. This encodes CAWSVLGPQHF.

V gene TRBV27 combines with J gene TRBJ2-7; tentatively, D is TRBD1 or TRBD2 (5 bases each). Per germline, CDR1 MNHEY and CDR2 SMNVEV (reference sequence). The CDR3 length is 14 residues. V was trimmed by 5 bases and J by 7 bases, leaving 18 bases between them. As DNA, the CDR3 is TGTGCCAGCAGTCCCCCGGGGCTGCCGAAGGAGCAGTACTTC. This gives the protein CASSPPGLPKEQYF.

V is TRBV18 and J is TRBJ1-5; D is uncertain. This CDR3 contains 16 residues. Per germline, CDR1 KGHSH and CDR2 LQKENI. Trimming cost V 1 base and J 1 base, with 11 bases left between them. CDR3 sequence reads: CASSPRSDGSNQPQHF. As DNA, the CDR3 is TGTGCCAGCTCACCACGAAGCGACGGGAGCAATCAGCCCCAGCATTTT.